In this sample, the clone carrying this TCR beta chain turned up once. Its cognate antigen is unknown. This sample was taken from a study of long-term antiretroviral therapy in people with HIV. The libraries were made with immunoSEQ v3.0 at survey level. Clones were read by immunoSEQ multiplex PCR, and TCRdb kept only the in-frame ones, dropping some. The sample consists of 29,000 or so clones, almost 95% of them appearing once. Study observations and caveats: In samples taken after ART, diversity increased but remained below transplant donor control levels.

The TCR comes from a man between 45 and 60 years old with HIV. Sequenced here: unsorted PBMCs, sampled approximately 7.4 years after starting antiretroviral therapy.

CDR3 DNA sequence: TGTGCCAGTAGAGGGCGGGGGACAGATACGCAGTATTTT. Its translation is CASRGRGTDTQYF. The chain employs TRBV19 and TRBJ2-3; 7 bases fit TRBD2. The V gene's germline CDR1 is LNHDA and CDR2 SQIVND (reference sequence). The CDR3 spans 13 residues. With 6 bases clipped from V and 3 bases from J, the junction kept 3 bases outside the gene matches.